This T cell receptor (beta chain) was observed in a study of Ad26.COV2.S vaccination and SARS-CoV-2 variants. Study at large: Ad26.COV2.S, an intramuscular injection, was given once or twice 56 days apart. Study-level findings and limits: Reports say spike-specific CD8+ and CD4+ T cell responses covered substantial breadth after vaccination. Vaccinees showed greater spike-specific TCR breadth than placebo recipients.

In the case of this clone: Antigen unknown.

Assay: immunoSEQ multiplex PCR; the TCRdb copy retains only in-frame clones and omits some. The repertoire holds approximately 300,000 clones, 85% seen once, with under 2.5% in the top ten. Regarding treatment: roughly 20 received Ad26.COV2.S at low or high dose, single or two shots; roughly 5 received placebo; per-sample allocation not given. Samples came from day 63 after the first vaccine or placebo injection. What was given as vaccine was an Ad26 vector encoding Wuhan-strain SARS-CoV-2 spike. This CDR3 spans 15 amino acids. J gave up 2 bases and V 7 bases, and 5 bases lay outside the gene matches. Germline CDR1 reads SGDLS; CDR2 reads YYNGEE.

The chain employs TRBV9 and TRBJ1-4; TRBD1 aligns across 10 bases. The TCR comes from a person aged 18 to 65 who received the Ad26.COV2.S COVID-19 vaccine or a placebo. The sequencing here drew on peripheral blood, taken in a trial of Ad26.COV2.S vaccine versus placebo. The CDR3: CASGQGGNTNEKLFF. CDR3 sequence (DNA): TGTGCCAGCGGACAGGGGGGGAACACTAATGAAAAACTGTTTTTT. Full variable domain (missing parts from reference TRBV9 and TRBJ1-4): DSGVTQTPKHLITATGQRVTLRCSPRSGDLSVYWYQQSLDQGLQFLIQYYNGEERAKGNILERFSAQQFPDLHSELNLSSLELGDSALYFCASGQGGNTNEKLFFGSGTQLSVL.